This record concerns one T cell receptor beta chain sequence. Antigen: not known. 13 Jbeta primers and 60 Vbeta primers were used for the PCR. Method: immunoSEQ multiplex PCR; TCRdb's copy keeps in-frame clones and lacks some. This table has hundreds of thousands of clones, around 64% appearing once. These data originate in a study of cytomegalovirus exposure and HLA in healthy donors. Trimming removed 5 bases from V and 8 bases from J, with 15 bases in between. Germline V gene data show CDR1 as SGHTA and CDR2 as FQGNSA. The CDR3 extends over 14 amino acids. Points from the study as a whole: In terms of immune exposure information, only CMV serostatus was available.

The gene calls are TRBV7-2 and TRBJ1-4; D is uncertain. Sequencing was performed on PBMCs. The TCR comes from a man in his forties or fifties in good health and CMV-seropositive. The CDR3 DNA is TGTGCCAGCAGCCGGACGGGAATAGGGGAAAAACTGTTTTTT. This encodes CASSRTGIGEKLFF.